Listed below are T cell receptor beta chains from one sample, sequenced in a study of cytomegalovirus exposure and HLA in healthy donors. Produced via immunoSEQ multiplex PCR; TCRdb's table is partial and in-frame only. The table lists around 110,000 clones, around 80% of them singletons. Sequenced: PBMCs. The receptors shown here come from a man aged 30 to 45 in good health and CMV-seropositive. Both conserved end residues are part of each CDR3. A D gene is named only where the DNA matches it firmly. The size entry is marked missing in some rows and otherwise reads once, few, many or a size class.

v_gene	j_gene	abundance	d_gene	CDR3nt	CDR3aa
TRBV2	TRBJ1-2	NA	NA	TGTGCCAGCAGTCCTAGGGGCGGACCGTACTATGGCTACACCTTC	CASSPRGGPYYGYTF
TRBV28	TRBJ2-3	NA	TRBD1	TGTGCCAGCAGTTTAGCGGACAGGGGGTATACAGATACGCAGTATTTT	CASSLADRGYTDTQYF
TRBV7-3	TRBJ1-1	NA	NA	TGTGCCAGCAGCTTAAGGGGGGGCACTGAAGCTTTCTTT	CASSLRGGTEAFF
TRBV9	TRBJ2-7	NA	NA	TGTGCCAGCAGCAGCGGGACAGGTAAAATCTCCGAGCAGTACTTC	CASSSGTGKISEQYF
TRBV29-1	TRBJ2-3	once	TRBD1	TGCAGCGTTGAAGGACAGGGGTTAACAGATACGCAGTATTTT	CSVEGQGLTDTQYF
TRBV18	TRBJ1-5	NA	NA	TGTGCCAGCTCACCGGCCGGGGGTGGAGATCAGCCCCAGCATTTT	CASSPAGGGDQPQHF
TRBV5-1	TRBJ1-6	few	NA	TGCGCCAGCAGCTTGCGGGATAATTCACCCCTCCACTTT	CASSLRDNSPLHF
TRBV5-8	TRBJ1-3	NA	NA	TGTGCCAGCTCCGGCCCGGGAGGAAACACCATATATTTT	CASSGPGGNTIYF
TRBV4-1	TRBJ2-1	NA	TRBD1	TGCGCCAGCAGCCAATATTCGGGACAGGTATGGGAGCAGTTCTTC	CASSQYSGQVWEQFF
TRBV5-1	TRBJ2-7	NA	TRBD1	TGCGCCAGCAGCCCCGACAGGGGTGGCACCTACGAGCAGTACTTC	CASSPDRGGTYEQYF
TRBV7-2	TRBJ1-4	few	TRBD1	TGTGCCAGCAGCTCCTCAATTGGGCAGGGGGAGGAAAAACTGTTTTTT	CASSSSIGQGEEKLFF
TRBV7-8	TRBJ1-2	NA	NA	TGTGCCAGCAGCCTGTCCCGAATGACAGCTAACTATGGCTACACCTTC	CASSLSRMTANYGYTF
TRBV29-1	TRBJ1-1	NA	TRBD1	TGCAGCGCAGGGACAGGCTGGGGAATGGGCACTGAAGCTTTCTTT	CSAGTGWGMGTEAFF
TRBV9	TRBJ1-2	NA	NA	TGTGCCAGCAGCCCCGATGCGGGGAACTATGGCTACACCTTC	CASSPDAGNYGYTF
TRBV5-4	TRBJ2-5	NA	TRBD2	TGTGCCAGCAGCTTGGGAGCGGGGGGGCGTCAAGAGACCCAGTACTTC	CASSLGAGGRQETQYF
TRBV11-2	TRBJ1-4	NA	TRBD1	TGTGCCAGCAGCCGATCTATAAACAGGGGTACTAATGAAAAACTGTTTTTT	CASSRSINRGTNEKLFF
TRBV19	TRBJ1-1	NA	TRBD1	TGTGCCAAGGACAGGCCAGAAGCTTTCTTT	CAKDRPEAFF
TRBV5-1	TRBJ2-7	NA	TRBD1	TGCGCCAGCAGCTTGGACTGGGGACAGGTCCTACTGGAGCAGTACTTC	CASSLDWGQVLLEQYF
TRBV30	TRBJ1-1	NA	TRBD1	TGTGCCTCCCGGACAGGGGCGGGTTTGAACACTGAAGCTTTCTTT	CASRTGAGLNTEAFF
TRBV28	TRBJ2-2	NA	TRBD1	TGTGCCAGCCTCCGGGACAGGGGGCATGCGGGGAACACCGGGGAGCTGTTTTTT	CASLRDRGHAGNTGELFF
TRBV7-3	TRBJ2-1	NA	NA	TGTGCCAGCAGCTCCCACAGGGATCGCTCCTACAATGAGCAGTTCTTC	CASSSHRDRSYNEQFF
TRBV10-3	TRBJ2-5	NA	TRBD2	TGTGCCATCAGTGAGTCCCCCGCGGGAGGTCTTCGGGAGACCCAGTACTTC	CAISESPAGGLRETQYF
TRBV7-2	TRBJ2-4	NA	NA	TGTGCCAGCAGCTTAATGAGCATTCAGTACTTC	CASSLMSIQYF
TRBV29-1	TRBJ2-7	NA	TRBD1	TGCAGCGTTGTCAGAGGGGGCAACGAGCAGTACTTC	CSVVRGGNEQYF
TRBV6-5	TRBJ2-5	NA	TRBD1	TGTGCCAGCAGCAGTGGACAGGGGTCCTCGGAGACCCAGTACTTC	CASSSGQGSSETQYF
TRBV6-4	TRBJ2-7	NA	TRBD1	TGTGCCAGCAGTGTGGACAGGACCTCCTACGAGCAGTACTTC	CASSVDRTSYEQYF